The T cell receptor beta chain under discussion was sequenced for a study of T cell responses to AZD1222 COVID-19 vaccine. Whole-study findings and limits: There were vaccine-associated CD4 TCRs across spike, dominant at 160-218 and 743-854. Females made up more of the donors, who were largely white British, and clonal diversity may have come out too low. Among those given AZD1222, only 6 or 7 were seropositive at baseline. The peak T cell response came first, and repertoires were sampled only after it.

TCRdb's table, derived via immunoSEQ multiplex PCR, lists solely in-frame clones and lacks some. This table holds roughly 120,000 clones, roughly 88% found once. Concerning this clone: Antigen specificity is unknown.

This CDR3 contains 15 residues. V lost 3 bases and J 3 bases, leaving 11 bases between the germline ends. Germline V CDR1 and CDR2: MNHEY, SMNVEV (reference sequence). This chain joins TRBV27 and TRBJ2-2, with D perhaps being TRBD1 or TRBD2 (6 bases each). This sample comprised peripheral blood, obtained on day 0 of MenACWY control vaccination. This receptor was taken from an adult in good health. The CDR3 DNA reads TGTGCCAGCAGTTTCGGGGGCGGGTACACCGGGGAGCTGTTTTTT. Its translation is CASSFGGGYTGELFF.